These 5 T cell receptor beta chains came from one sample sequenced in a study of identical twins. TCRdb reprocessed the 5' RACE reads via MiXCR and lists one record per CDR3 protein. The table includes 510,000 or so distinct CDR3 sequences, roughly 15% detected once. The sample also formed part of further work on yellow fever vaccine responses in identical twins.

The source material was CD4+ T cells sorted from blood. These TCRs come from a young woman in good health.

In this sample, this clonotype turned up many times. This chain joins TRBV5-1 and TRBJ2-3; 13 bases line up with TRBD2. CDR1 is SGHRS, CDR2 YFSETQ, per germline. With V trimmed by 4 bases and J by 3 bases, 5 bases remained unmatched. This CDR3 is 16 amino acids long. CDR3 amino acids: CASSKGLAGITDTQYF. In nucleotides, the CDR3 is TGCGCCAGCAGCAAGGGACTAGCGGGGATAACAGATACGCAGTATTTT.

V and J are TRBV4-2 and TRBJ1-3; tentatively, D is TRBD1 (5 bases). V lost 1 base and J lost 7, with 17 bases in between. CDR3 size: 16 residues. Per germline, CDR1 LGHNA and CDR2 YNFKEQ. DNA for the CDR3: TGTGCCAGCAGCCAAGTAAGGGGTCCCGAAGGGAACACCATATATTTT. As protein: CASSQVRGPEGNTIYF.

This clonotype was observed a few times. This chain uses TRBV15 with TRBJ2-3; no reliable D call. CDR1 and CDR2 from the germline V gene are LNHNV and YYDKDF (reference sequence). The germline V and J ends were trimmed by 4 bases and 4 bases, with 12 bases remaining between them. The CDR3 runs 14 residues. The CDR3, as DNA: TGTGCCACCAGCACGGGTCCAGGCGCAGATACGCAGTATTTT. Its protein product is CATSTGPGADTQYF.

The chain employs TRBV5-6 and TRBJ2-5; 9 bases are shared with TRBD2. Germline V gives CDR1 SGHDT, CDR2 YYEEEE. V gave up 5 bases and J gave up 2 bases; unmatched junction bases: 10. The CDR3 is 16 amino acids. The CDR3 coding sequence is TGTGCCAGCAGTCCAGGACTAGCGTACATACAAGAGACCCAGTACTTC. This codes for CASSPGLAYIQETQYF.

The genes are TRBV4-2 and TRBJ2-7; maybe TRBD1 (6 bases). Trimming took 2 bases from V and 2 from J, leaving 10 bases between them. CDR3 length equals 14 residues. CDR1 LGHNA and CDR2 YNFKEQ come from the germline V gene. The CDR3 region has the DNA TGTGCCAGCAGCCAACAGACAGGACCCTACGAGCAGTACTTC. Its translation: CASSQQTGPYEQYF.